The entry below gives a single T cell receptor beta chain sequence along with its context. No antigen is known for it. No base qualities exist here, and no much larger clone lies one base off it. The library relied on the immunoSEQ multiplex PCR assay. TCRdb carries this immuneACCESS record with in-frame sequences only. Its versions omit some clonotypes, under half of them owing to an unresolved V gene in the studies checked, with the rest unexplained. This sample holds 110,000 to 150,000 clones; approximately 91% were observed only once. The ten largest clones represent less than 5.5% of the sample. V was cut back by 0 bases and J by 5 bases, leaving a gap of 12 bases between them. The CDR3 covers 16 residues, taking in both the cysteine and the phenylalanine. The entry retains the CDR3 DNA only, 48 bases that are in frame from base 1. Based on the germline V gene, the CDR1 and CDR2 sequences are SGDLS and YYNGEE.

The source of the sample is a study of control samples from healthy donors and cancer patients (dated by TCRdb to the early 2020s). The sequence was collected from a man younger than 40 in good health. The V and J segments used are TRBV9 and TRBJ1-6; the D gene identity is not certain. The sample taken for sequencing was blood. CDR3 region: CASSVGLSTNNSPLHF. The DNA sequence is as follows: TGTGCCAGCAGCGTAGGACTCTCTACCAATAATTCACCCCTCCACTTT.